This TCR beta chain was profiled in a study of breast tumors, draining lymph nodes, adjacent tissues. Overall study findings and caveats: Tumor TCR diversity was below lymph nodes but above nontumor tissue.

Breast cancer patients provided tissue from their axillary draining lymph nodes. TCRdb ran MiXCR on the multiplex PCR reads and lists one entry per CDR3 protein. The data contain 200,000 or so distinct CDR3 sequences, about 32% of them singletons. In regard to this clonotype: What it binds is not known. This may be a read error, as it is one base from a much larger clone.

Germline CDR1 is DFQATT and CDR2 is SNEGSKA (reference sequence). CDR3 length: 17 amino acids. The TCR originated in a female donor with breast cancer. Some clones in this sample may be carry-over from other donors' samples. This chain links TRBV20-1 with TRBJ2-3; a weak D match, TRBD2 (6 bases). Sample: axillary lymph node tissue. The CDR3 sequence: CSARDLLLGGETDTRYF. The CDR3 DNA sequence: TGCAGTGCTAGAGACCTATTATTGGGGGGAGAGACAGATACGCGGTATTTT.